This T cell receptor (beta chain) was captured in a study of T cells after posttransplantation cyclophosphamide. Whole-study results and caveats: Donor CD8+ memory clones often dominated recipient blood repertoires at later times. After PTCy, TRB diversity resembled that of CNI/methotrexate controls. TRB overlap between skin or GI tissue T cells and blood was limited.

This CDR3 region has 11 residues. V gave up 5 bases and J gave up 9 bases, with 8 bases separating them. CDR1 SGHAT and CDR2 FQNNGV come from the germline V gene. Cyclophosphamide on days +3 and +4 followed busulfan-fludarabine conditioning and a marrow graft. With respect to this clone: The target antigen is unknown.

Here immunoSEQ multiplex PCR was the method, and the copy in TCRdb shows in-frame clones only, minus some. Of 15,000 to 20,000 clones listed, 60% to 80% are singletons. The source is a female patient in her 40s who received an allogeneic stem cell transplant from a related donor, was CMV-positive, and had no GVHD. Some T cells may be supplied by the graft donor. Sequences were derived from CD8+ T cells sorted from PBMCs, sampled 1903 days after a stem cell transplant with posttransplant cyclophosphamide. The gene calls are TRBV11-2 and TRBJ2-1; no reliable D call. For the CDR3, the DNA is TGTGCCAGCAGCCTTAGCCCTGAGCAGTTCTTC. Residues: CASSLSPEQFF.